The 5 T cell receptor beta chains given below trace back to one sample, sequenced in a study of cytomegalovirus exposure and HLA in healthy donors. The study ran its PCR with 60 Vbeta and 13 Jbeta primers. Libraries were prepared by immunoSEQ multiplex PCR; TCRdb keeps only in-frame clonotypes and omits some of them. This table has about 170,000 clones, 75% to 80% appearing once. Sequencing was carried out using PBMCs. These receptors were obtained from a woman aged 45-65 years in good health and CMV-seropositive.

The chain recombines TRBV4-3 with TRBJ2-3, with TRBD2 as a possible D gene (6 bases). V lost 1 base and J lost 4, with 12 bases in between. Germline assignment: CDR1 LGHNA and CDR2 YSLEER. The CDR3 loop spans 15 amino acids. The CDR3 bases are TGCGCCAGCAGCCAAGGACTAGGGTCCCCAGATACGCAGTATTTT. Translated: CASSQGLGSPDTQYF.

This chain joins TRBV19 and TRBJ1-5; TRBD1 matches at 7 bases. Trimming at V came to 8 bases and at J to 5 bases, leaving 9 bases not matched to a gene. Germline V gives CDR1 LNHDA, CDR2 SQIVND (reference sequence). This CDR3 region has 14 residues. In DNA form, the CDR3 reads TGTGCCAGTGTTAGACAGGGATCAGATCAGCCCCAGCATTTT. It translates to CASVRQGSDQPQHF.

The chain employs TRBV7-3 and TRBJ1-3; no clear D gene. The CDR3 extends over 16 amino acids. Per germline, CDR1 SGHTA and CDR2 FQGTGA. The germline V and J ends were trimmed by 5 bases and 2 bases, with 16 bases remaining between them. CDR3 nucleotides: TGTGCCAGCAGCCCAGGCGGGGAGGGTACTGGAAACACCATATATTTT. It is translated as CASSPGGEGTGNTIYF.

On this clone itself: The sample has other DNA sequences that encode this CDR3 too. CDR3 DNA: TGCGCCAGCAGCTTACAGGGCACAGATACGCAGTATTTT. This encodes CASSLQGTDTQYF. The chain joins TRBV5-1 to TRBJ2-3; tentatively, D is TRBD1 (5 bases). Trimming pared 2 bases from V and 1 base from J, leaving 5 bases between. Germline V CDR1 and CDR2: SGHRS, YFSETQ. The CDR3 consists of 13 residues.

The chain has TRBV5-1 and TRBJ1-6; D unclear. The CDR3 sequence is 15 residues long. Germline V lookup: CDR1 SGHRS, CDR2 YFSETQ. V was clipped by 4 bases and J by 0 bases, with 8 bases between them. The CDR3: CASSTGSSYNSPLHF. The CDR3 nucleotides are TGCGCCAGCAGCACCGGTAGCTCCTATAATTCACCCCTCCACTTT.